The rows below give T cell receptor beta chains drawn from one sample of a study of cytomegalovirus exposure and HLA in healthy donors. Sequencing used immunoSEQ multiplex PCR; TCRdb keeps in-frame clones, though not all of them. This sample carries roughly 170,000 clones, more than 65% of them seen once, and the ten largest clones take approximately 1.8%. Sequenced input: PBMCs. The receptors originated from a woman aged 25 to 39 in good health and CMV-seronegative. Both conserved end residues are trimmed from each CDR3. Each record gives: V gene, J gene, CDR3 protein.

>TRBV18|TRBJ1-1
ASSRTGVNTEAF
>TRBV30|TRBJ1-5
AWNRGLVEPQH
>TRBV2|TRBJ2-7
ASSIAGDEQY
>TRBV30|TRBJ2-1
AWSVGSSYNEQF
>TRBV19|TRBJ2-3
ASSTARGGTDTQY
>TRBV7-2|TRBJ2-2
ASSLGGGIHTGELF
>TRBV4-2|TRBJ2-1
ASSRRLAGEPYNEQF
>TRBV4-1|TRBJ1-1
ASSHSPRTMNTEAF
>TRBV18|TRBJ2-5
ASSRGQGVRETQY
>TRBV25-1|TRBJ1-6
ASSEVRGDKGPLH
>TRBV19|TRBJ1-5
ASSRQGSGNQPQH
>TRBV7-2|TRBJ2-7
ASSFMGQADYEQY
>TRBV30|TRBJ1-2
AWEGTGRDGYT
>TRBV5-6|TRBJ2-1
ASSLVAGSYNEQF
>TRBV15|TRBJ2-1
ATSRARTGGSYNEQF
>TRBV5-1|TRBJ2-7
ASSLTSGETYEQY
>TRBV11-1|TRBJ2-5
ASSLERGRVETQY
>TRBV13|TRBJ2-1
ASSSRGSGGANEQF
>TRBV27|TRBJ2-1
ASSYLAGGWNEQF
>TRBV2|TRBJ2-7
ASSAPTTSFYEQY